The clone carrying this TCR beta chain was detected a few times. The source of the sample is a study of blood T cell repertoires in COVID-19. Study overall: Samples came from the United States, Italy and Spain, spanning acute and convalescent COVID-19.

Repertoires were generated with immunoSEQ multiplex PCR, while TCRdb's copy carries only in-frame clones and drops some. The table includes 300,000 to 400,000 clones, roughly 89% detected once. This CDR3 contains 19 residues. The V gene's germline CDR1 is ENHRY and CDR2 SYGVKD. V was clipped by 0 bases and J by 1 base; unmatched bases: 11. The sample was peripheral blood. The sequence derives from a young man with COVID-19, enrolled during active disease. J is TRBJ1-5 and V is TRBV10-3, with 8 bases lining up with TRBD1. The CDR3 loop reads CAISESGRGQGGSNQPQHF. DNA of the CDR3: TGTGCCATCAGTGAGTCGGGCAGGGGGCAAGGGGGGAGCAATCAGCCCCAGCATTTT.